The 7 T cell receptor beta chains presented below share a single source sample, sequenced in a study of vaccination and CD4 T cells after COVID-19. Documented treatment: roughly nine-day PBMC culture with coronavirus spike peptide pools or control peptides (ViraFEST assay). With the Oncomine TCR Beta short-read assay, DNA from cultured CD4+ T cells was sequenced. TCRdb reprocessed the PCR reads via MiXCR and lists one record per CDR3 protein. The sample has roughly 12,000 distinct CDR3 sequences, approximately 46% seen once. Their target antigens are unknown. Source material: CD4+ T cells from blood, cultured in vitro. Receptor source: a human donor who had recovered from COVID-19.

This clonotype showed up just a few times. The rearrangement joins TRBV20-1 to TRBJ1-1; D is ambiguous. CDR1 and CDR2 (germline): DFQATT, SNEGSKA (reference sequence). Between the trimmed V and J ends, which lost 0 bases and 7 bases, there was a span of 12 bases. This CDR3 has 13 amino acids. CDR3 in amino acids: CSARDAAEDEAFF. CDR3 nucleotide sequence: TGCAGTGCTAGAGATGCGGCGGAGGATGAAGCTTTCTTT.

The chain recombines TRBV20-1 with TRBJ2-7; tentative D call: TRBD1 (6 bases). Per the germline V gene, CDR1 is DFQATT and CDR2 is SNEGSKA (reference sequence). CDR3 length equals 13 residues. V lost 2 bases and J 2 bases, leaving 10 bases between the germline ends. The CDR3 nucleotides read TGCAGTGCTAGACCACAGGGTCCCTACGAGCAGTACTTC. Amino acids: CSARPQGPYEQYF.

The V gene is TRBV6-4, the J gene TRBJ2-2; 8 bases are shared with TRBD2. Germline loops: CDR1 MRHNA, CDR2 SNTAGT. The CDR3 extends over 14 amino acids. The V gene end was trimmed by 2 bases and the J gene end by 4 bases; junction bases not matched to a gene: 0. The CDR3 loop is CASSDGTSTGELFF. Here the CDR3 DNA reads TGTGCCAGCAGTGACGGGACTAGCACCGGGGAGCTGTTTTTT.

This rearrangement joins TRBV2 to TRBJ2-2; D remains ambiguous. With 5 bases removed from V and 0 bases from J, the gap between germline ends came to 7 bases. CDR3 length: 14 residues. The germline V gene encodes CDR1 SNHLY and CDR2 FYNNEI. CDR3 nucleotide sequence: TGTGCCAGCAGTCGCATCGCGAACACCGGGGAGCTGTTTTTT. Translated, it gives CASSRIANTGELFF.

V is TRBV29-1 and J is TRBJ2-2; possible D gene TRBD1, 5 bases. Germline V gene data show CDR1 as SQVTM and CDR2 as ANQGSEA. The CDR3 is 15 amino acids. V dropped 4 bases and J dropped 0 bases, with 12 bases sitting between them. In nucleotides, the CDR3 is TGCAGCGTTGGAACAGGAGCCTCGAACACCGGGGAGCTGTTTTTT. It yields the protein CSVGTGASNTGELFF.

The V and J genes are TRBV6-1 and TRBJ2-5, with 11 bases matching TRBD2. Trimming at V came to 6 bases and at J to 4 bases, leaving 7 bases not matched to a gene. Germline CDR1 MNHNS, CDR2 SASEGT. The CDR3 loop spans 15 amino acids. The CDR3 is CASSPTSGVGETQYF. The CDR3 DNA reads as TGTGCCAGCAGCCCGACTAGCGGGGTTGGAGAGACCCAGTACTTC.

Comments on this clonotype: At one end the junction does not follow the germline gene, possibly because of a read error. The chain employs TRBV6-2 or TRBV6-3 and TRBJ1-5, with 7 bases that match TRBD1. Germline loops: CDR1 MNHEY, CDR2 SVGEGT. The CDR3 is made up of 13 amino acids. CDR3 loop: CASGQANNQLQHF. CDR3 DNA: TGTGCCAGCGGACAGGCAAACAATCAGCTCCAGCATTTT.